Following are 26 T cell receptor beta chains from one sample sequenced in a study of blood T cell repertoires in COVID-19. Sequencing used immunoSEQ multiplex PCR; TCRdb keeps in-frame clones, though not all of them. The data show about 480,000 clones, approximately 88% seen once. The sequenced material came from PBMCs or T cells enriched from blood (not recorded which). The receptors originated from a woman aged 40 to 50 who had recovered from COVID-19.

This clone came up once. The rearrangement joins TRBV3-1 (or the pseudogene TRBV3-2) to TRBJ2-7; 11 positions agree with TRBD1. Germline CDR1 LGHDT, CDR2 YNNKEL (reference sequence). There are 15 residues in the CDR3. J was trimmed by 3 bases and V by 6 bases; bases with no gene match: 7. CDR3 DNA: TGTGCCAGCAGTGGCACGGGACAGGGGGTCTACGAGCAGTACTTC. This translates into CASSGTGQGVYEQYF.

V and J are TRBV12-3 or TRBV12-4 and TRBJ1-2, with D hard to call. The CDR3 loop spans 13 amino acids. V lost 2 bases and J lost 4, with 8 bases in between. The chain's CDR3 is CASSLSQPYGYTF. Written as DNA, the CDR3 is TGTGCCAGCAGTTTAAGCCAACCCTATGGCTACACCTTC.

This chain links TRBV10-2 with TRBJ2-7; 8 bases agree with TRBD1. The CDR3 loop spans 15 amino acids. The ends lost 4 bases at V and 1 base at J; junction bases unmatched: 6. Germline-derived CDR1 and CDR2 are WSHSY and SAAADI. In nucleotides, the CDR3 is TGCGCCAGCAGTGCTGGACAGGGACCTTCCTACGAGCAGTACTTC. Protein: CASSAGQGPSYEQYF.

This chain connects TRBV7-9 to TRBJ2-1, with TRBD2 matching 11 bases. This CDR3 has 15 amino acids. V trimming: 7 bases; J trimming: 7 bases; junction bases outside the gene matches: 9. Germline values: CDR1 SEHNR, CDR2 FQNEAQ (reference sequence). CDR3 protein: CASTFTSGSLNEQFF. CDR3 sequence (DNA): TGTGCCAGCACCTTCACTAGCGGGAGTTTAAATGAGCAGTTCTTC.

This clone was detected only a few times. This sequence joins TRBV11-2 and TRBJ2-7, with TRBD1 matching over 11 bases. Germline lookup yields CDR1 SGHAT and CDR2 FQNNGV. The CDR3 is 16 residues long. The J segment lost 4 bases and the V segment lost 5 bases, leaving 10 bases of the junction unmatched. The DNA of the CDR3 is TGTGCCAGCAGCACCGCCGGGACAGGGGGACTGTACGAGCAGTACTTC. This gives the protein CASSTAGTGGLYEQYF.

The V gene is TRBV6-5, the J gene TRBJ2-1, with D unclear. CDR1 and CDR2 (germline): MNHEY, SVGAGI. Trimming removed 5 bases from V and 3 bases from J, with 11 bases in between. The CDR3 runs to 14 residues. In nucleotides, the CDR3 is TGTGCCAGCAGTACCGACACTGACTACAATGAGCAGTTCTTC. Encoded protein: CASSTDTDYNEQFF.

V is TRBV15 and J is TRBJ1-2; the D gene is possibly TRBD1 (6 bases). Trimming removed 6 bases from V and 8 bases from J, with 22 bases in between. Germline CDR1 reads LNHNV; CDR2 reads YYDKDF (reference sequence). CDR3 size: 15 residues. As DNA, the CDR3 is TGTGCCACCAGTACTGGACAGACGGTCGTGGAGGGCTACACCTTC. Translating gives CATSTGQTVVEGYTF.

The chain links TRBV19 to TRBJ1-1; 10 nucleotides match TRBD1. J was trimmed by 6 bases and V by 2 bases; bases with no gene match: 6. The CDR3 runs 15 residues. Germline V CDR1 and CDR2: LNHDA, SQIVND (reference sequence). The DNA for the CDR3 is TGTGCCAGTAGTATAACGGGACAGGGGAGCGCTGAAGCTTTCTTT. It specifies CASSITGQGSAEAFF.

This clone has only one observation. The chain uses TRBV25-1 and TRBJ1-2, with 7 bases that match TRBD1. Per germline, CDR1 MGHDK and CDR2 SYGVNS. The CDR3 length is 15 residues. V was clipped by 6 bases and J by 5 bases; unmatched bases: 12. The CDR3 nucleotides are TGTGCCAGCAGCCCCCGGGACAGCGGGTTATATGGCTACACCTTC. Residues: CASSPRDSGLYGYTF.

Here the CDR3 reads CASSGGGSGGNTEAFF. As DNA, the CDR3 is TGTGCCAGCAGCGGCGGCGGCTCTGGTGGGAACACTGAAGCTTTCTTT. The chain is built from TRBV5-4 and TRBJ1-1; D not certain. Looked up from germline, CDR1 is SGHNT and CDR2 is YYREEE (reference sequence). This CDR3 has 16 amino acids. The germline V and J ends were trimmed by 4 bases and 1 base, with 17 bases remaining between them.

V usage is TRBV12-5 and J usage is TRBJ2-2, with 7 bases aligning to TRBD1. From germline, CDR1 is LGHNT and CDR2 FRNRAP. V was clipped by 6 bases and J by 4 bases; unmatched bases: 5. The CDR3 is made up of 14 amino acids. The DNA for the CDR3 is TGTGCTAGTGGCTTCCAGGGGGTCACCGGGGAGCTGTTTTTT. It translates to CASGFQGVTGELFF.

V and J are TRBV4-1 and TRBJ1-4; TRBD1 aligns across 7 bases. Germline lookup yields CDR1 MGHRA and CDR2 YSYEKL. V trimming: 4 bases; J trimming: 6 bases; junction bases outside the gene matches: 17. CDR3 length: 18 residues. The CDR3 DNA reads as TGCGCCAGCAGCCGGCCCGGACAGGTTTACAGCTGGTATGAAAAACTGTTTTTT. Translated, it gives CASSRPGQVYSWYEKLFF.

The chain carries TRBV5-1 and TRBJ1-5, with D possibly TRBD1 on 5 matching bases. The CDR3 spans 14 residues. Trimming cost V 0 bases and J 3 bases, with 7 bases left between them. CDR1 is SGHRS and CDR2 is YFSETQ in the germline V gene. The CDR3 DNA reads TGCGCCAGCAGCTTGGACAGGAACAATCAGCCCCAGCATTTT. It encodes CASSLDRNNQPQHF.

The rearrangement uses TRBV5-6 and TRBJ1-2, with D perhaps matching TRBD1 (5 bases). Germline V lookup: CDR1 SGHDT, CDR2 YYEEEE. Trimming took off 7 bases at V and 0 bases at J, with 13 bases between the two ends. This CDR3 has 14 residues. CDR3: CASGQGLTNYGYTF. CDR3 DNA: TGTGCCAGCGGCCAGGGACTTACTAACTATGGCTACACCTTC.

The rearrangement links TRBV24-1 to TRBJ2-5, with a possible D match to TRBD1 (5 bases). This CDR3 has 15 residues. The germline V gene encodes CDR1 KGHDR and CDR2 SFDVKD. V was trimmed by 3 bases and J by 7 bases, leaving 17 bases between them. The CDR3 nucleotides read TGTGCCACCAGTGATCAAAAGACAGCCATAGGGACCCAGTACTTC. Protein product: CATSDQKTAIGTQYF.

The chain combines TRBV6-1 with TRBJ2-3; 7 bases line up with TRBD2. The germline gives CDR1 MNHNS, CDR2 SASEGT. The V gene end was trimmed by 4 bases and the J gene end by 4 bases; junction bases not matched to a gene: 11. The CDR3 is 16 amino acids. CDR3 in amino acids: CASSGTQNSGADTQYF. The CDR3 DNA is TGTGCCAGCAGTGGAACGCAGAACAGCGGGGCAGATACGCAGTATTTT.

Points on this clone: Other DNA sequences of this sample code for an identical CDR3. V is TRBV5-1 and J is TRBJ2-1, with 8 bases aligning to TRBD1. CDR1 and CDR2 from the germline V gene are SGHRS and YFSETQ. V lost 3 bases and J lost 3; bases outside the gene matches: 5. The CDR3 spans 15 residues. CDR3 coding DNA: TGCGCCAGCAGCTCAGGACAGGGTAGCTACAATGAGCAGTTCTTC. As protein: CASSSGQGSYNEQFF.

The chain uses TRBV2 and TRBJ2-7; 7 positions agree with TRBD1. Germline trimming cut 5 bases from V and 0 bases from J; bases unmatched to any gene: 7. This CDR3 contains 15 residues. CDR1 is SNHLY and CDR2 is FYNNEI in the germline V gene. CDR3 sequence: CASSWTGLSSYEQYF. In DNA, the CDR3 is TGTGCCAGCAGTTGGACAGGACTTAGCTCCTACGAGCAGTACTTC.

The J gene is TRBJ1-1, the V gene TRBV19; no definite D call. The germline CDR1 and CDR2 sequences are LNHDA and SQIVND (reference sequence). Trimming stripped 8 bases from V and 0 bases from J, with 16 bases between. The CDR3 consists of 15 residues. Written as DNA, the CDR3 is TGTGCCAGTGGCAGCCGGAGGGTACTGAACACTGAAGCTTTCTTT. It codes for CASGSRRVLNTEAFF.

V and J are TRBV24-1 and TRBJ1-5; D might be TRBD1 (6 bases). Germline values: CDR1 KGHDR, CDR2 SFDVKD. The CDR3 sequence is 17 residues long. The ends were cut back, 12 bases at V and 8 bases at J, with 31 bases in the middle. CDR3 DNA: TGTGCCCCGGAGCGGTGGCAGGGGATGCCCTTTTTGGAGCCCCAGCATTTT. It translates to CAPERWQGMPFLEPQHF.

V is TRBV18 and J is TRBJ2-5; maybe TRBD1 (5 bases). The V end lost 2 bases, the J end lost 1 base, and 8 bases lay between the germline ends. CDR1 and CDR2 from the germline V gene are KGHSH and LQKENI. The CDR3 spans 14 residues. CDR3 loop: CASSPLDIQETQYF. For the CDR3, the DNA is TGTGCCAGCTCACCATTGGACATCCAAGAGACCCAGTACTTC.

V usage is TRBV18 and J usage is TRBJ2-1, with a tentative D call TRBD2 (5 bases). Trimming pared 6 bases from V and 0 bases from J, leaving 15 bases between. Germline CDR1 KGHSH, CDR2 LQKENI. The CDR3 extends over 16 amino acids. CDR3 nucleotides: TGTGCCAGCTCCCGGGGTGTCGGTCGCTCCTACAATGAGCAGTTCTTC. The encoded protein is CASSRGVGRSYNEQFF.

The chain combines TRBV7-9 with TRBJ2-3, with D hard to call. Per germline, CDR1 SEHNR and CDR2 FQNEAQ (reference sequence). The CDR3 runs 12 residues. The V end was cut by 2 bases, the J end by 4 bases, with 4 bases between. The CDR3 reads CASSLNSDTQYF. The CDR3 nucleotides are TGTGCCAGCAGCTTAAACTCAGATACGCAGTATTTT.

The chain couples TRBV6-5 to TRBJ1-1; 8 bases line up with TRBD1. In germline, CDR1 is MNHEY, CDR2 SVGAGI. CDR3 length: 14 amino acids. The V segment lost 5 bases and the J segment 1 base; nucleotides outside the gene matches: 3. The CDR3 DNA is TGTGCCAGCAGTAGGGGACAGGCGAACACTGAAGCTTTCTTT. This gives the protein CASSRGQANTEAFF.

The chain is built from TRBV18 and TRBJ1-1, with a tentative D call TRBD1 (5 bases). Germline loops: CDR1 KGHSH, CDR2 LQKENI. V lost 2 bases and J 1 base, leaving 11 bases between the germline ends. The CDR3 length is 15 residues. CDR3 protein: CASSPTQGPNTEAFF. The CDR3 DNA reads TGTGCCAGCTCACCAACTCAGGGTCCGAACACTGAAGCTTTCTTT.

This chain uses TRBV10-3 with TRBJ2-3; 11 nucleotides line up with TRBD2. There are 15 residues in the CDR3. V gave up 6 bases and J gave up 6 bases; unmatched junction bases: 8. Germline V gene data show CDR1 as ENHRY and CDR2 as SYGVKD. CDR3 bases: TGTGCCATCAGGCCGGGACTAGCGGTACCGGATACGCAGTATTTT. It encodes CAIRPGLAVPDTQYF.